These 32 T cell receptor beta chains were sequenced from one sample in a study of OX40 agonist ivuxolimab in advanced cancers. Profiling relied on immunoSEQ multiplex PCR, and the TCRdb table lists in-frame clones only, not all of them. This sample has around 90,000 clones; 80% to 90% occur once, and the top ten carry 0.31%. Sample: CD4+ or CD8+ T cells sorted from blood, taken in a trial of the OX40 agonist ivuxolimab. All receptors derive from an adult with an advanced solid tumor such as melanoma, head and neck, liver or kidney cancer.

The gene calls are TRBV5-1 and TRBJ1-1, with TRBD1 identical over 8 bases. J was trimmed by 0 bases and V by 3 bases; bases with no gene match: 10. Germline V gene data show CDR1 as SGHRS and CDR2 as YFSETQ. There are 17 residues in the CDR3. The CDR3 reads CASSSKPGTGMNTEAFF. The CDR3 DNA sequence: TGCGCCAGCAGCTCAAAACCCGGGACAGGAATGAACACTGAAGCTTTCTTT.

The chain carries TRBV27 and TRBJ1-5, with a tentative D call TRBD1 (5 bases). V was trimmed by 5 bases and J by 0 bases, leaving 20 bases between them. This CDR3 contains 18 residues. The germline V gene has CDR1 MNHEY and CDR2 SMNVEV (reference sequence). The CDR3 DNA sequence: TGTGCCAGCAGTCGGGACGGCTCCCCCCCCTATAGCAATCAGCCCCAGCATTTT. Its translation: CASSRDGSPPYSNQPQHF.

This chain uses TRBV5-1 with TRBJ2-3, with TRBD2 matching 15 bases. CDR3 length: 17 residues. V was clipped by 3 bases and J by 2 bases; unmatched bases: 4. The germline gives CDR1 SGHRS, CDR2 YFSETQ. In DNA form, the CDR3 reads TGCGCCAGCAGCTCCGGACTAGCGGGGGGGTACACAGATACGCAGTATTTT. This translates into CASSSGLAGGYTDTQYF.

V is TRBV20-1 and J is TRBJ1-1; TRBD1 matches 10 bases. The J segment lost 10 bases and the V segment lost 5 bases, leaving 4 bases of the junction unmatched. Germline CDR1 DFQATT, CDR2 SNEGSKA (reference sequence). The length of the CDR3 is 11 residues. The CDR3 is CSALWTGGAFF. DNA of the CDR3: TGCAGTGCTCTGTGGACAGGGGGAGCTTTCTTT.

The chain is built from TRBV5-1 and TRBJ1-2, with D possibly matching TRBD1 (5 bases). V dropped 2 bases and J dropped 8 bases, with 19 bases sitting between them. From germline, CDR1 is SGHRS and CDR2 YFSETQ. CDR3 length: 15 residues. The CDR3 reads CASSFSGTGPGGYTF. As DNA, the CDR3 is TGCGCCAGCAGCTTCTCCGGGACGGGCCCCGGCGGCTACACCTTC.

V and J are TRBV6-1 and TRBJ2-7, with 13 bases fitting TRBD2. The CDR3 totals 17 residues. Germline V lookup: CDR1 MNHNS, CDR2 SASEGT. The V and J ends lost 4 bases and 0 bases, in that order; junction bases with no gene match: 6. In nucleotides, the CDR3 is TGTGCCAGCAGTGCCGGGACTAGCGGGGCAAGCTCCTACGAGCAGTACTTC. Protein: CASSAGTSGASSYEQYF.

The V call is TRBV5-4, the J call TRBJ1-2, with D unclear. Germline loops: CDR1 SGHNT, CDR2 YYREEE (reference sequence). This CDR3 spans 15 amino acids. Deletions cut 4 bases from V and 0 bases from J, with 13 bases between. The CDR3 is CASSPAGSTNYGYTF. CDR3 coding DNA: TGTGCCAGCAGCCCAGCGGGCAGTACTAACTATGGCTACACCTTC.

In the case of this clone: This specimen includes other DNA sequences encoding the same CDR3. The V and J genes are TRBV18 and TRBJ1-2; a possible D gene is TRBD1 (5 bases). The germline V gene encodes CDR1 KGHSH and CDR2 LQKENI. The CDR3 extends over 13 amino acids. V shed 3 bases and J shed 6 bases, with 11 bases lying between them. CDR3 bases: TGTGCCAGCTCACCCAGTAGGGGAGATGGCTACACCTTC. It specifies CASSPSRGDGYTF.

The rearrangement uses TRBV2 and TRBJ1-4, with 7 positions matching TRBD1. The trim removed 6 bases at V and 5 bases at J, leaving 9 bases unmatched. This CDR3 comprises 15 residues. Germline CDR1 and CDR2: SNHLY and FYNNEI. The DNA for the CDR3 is TGTGCCAGCAGCCCTCTAGGGACAGAAAATGAAAAACTGTTTTTT. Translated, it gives CASSPLGTENEKLFF.

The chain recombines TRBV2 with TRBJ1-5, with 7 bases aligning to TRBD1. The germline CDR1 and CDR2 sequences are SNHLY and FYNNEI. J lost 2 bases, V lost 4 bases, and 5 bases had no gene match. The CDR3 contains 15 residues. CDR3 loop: CASSATGAGNQPQHF. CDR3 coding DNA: TGTGCCAGCAGTGCAACAGGGGCCGGCAATCAGCCCCAGCATTTT.

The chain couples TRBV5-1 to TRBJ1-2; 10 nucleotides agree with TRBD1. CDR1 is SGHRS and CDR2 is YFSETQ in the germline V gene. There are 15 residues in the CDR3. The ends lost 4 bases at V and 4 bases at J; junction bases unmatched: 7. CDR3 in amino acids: CASSLDRGQVYGYTF. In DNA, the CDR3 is TGCGCCAGCAGCCTCGACAGGGGGCAGGTCTATGGCTACACCTTC.

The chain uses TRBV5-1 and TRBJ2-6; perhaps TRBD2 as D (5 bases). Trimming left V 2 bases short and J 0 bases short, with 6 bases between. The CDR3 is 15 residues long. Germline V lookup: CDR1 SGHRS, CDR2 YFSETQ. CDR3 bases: TGCGCCAGCAGCTTCGGAGGCTCTGGGGCCAACGTCCTGACTTTC. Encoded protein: CASSFGGSGANVLTF. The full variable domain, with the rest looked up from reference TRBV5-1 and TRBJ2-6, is KAGVTQTPRYLIKTRGQQVTLSCSPISGHRSVSWYQQTPGQGLQFLFEYFSETQRNKGNFPGRFSGRQFSNSRSEMNVSTLELGDSALYLCASSFGGSGANVLTFGAGSRLTVL.

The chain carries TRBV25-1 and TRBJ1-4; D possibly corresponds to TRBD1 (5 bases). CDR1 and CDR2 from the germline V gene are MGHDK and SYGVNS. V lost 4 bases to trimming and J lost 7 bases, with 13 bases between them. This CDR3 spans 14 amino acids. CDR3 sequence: CASSGPGEGEKLFF. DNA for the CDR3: TGTGCCAGCAGTGGCCCGGGGGAGGGTGAAAAACTGTTTTTT.

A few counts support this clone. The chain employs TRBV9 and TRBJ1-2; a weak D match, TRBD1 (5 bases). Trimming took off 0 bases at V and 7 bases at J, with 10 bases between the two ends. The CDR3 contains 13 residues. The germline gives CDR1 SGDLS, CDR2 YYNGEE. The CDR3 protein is CASSVGGAGGYTF. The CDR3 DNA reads TGTGCCAGCAGCGTAGGAGGGGCGGGTGGCTACACCTTC. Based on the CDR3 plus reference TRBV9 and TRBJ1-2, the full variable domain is DSGVTQTPKHLITATGQRVTLRCSPRSGDLSVYWYQQSLDQGLQFLIQYYNGEERAKGNILERFSAQQFPDLHSELNLSSLELGDSALYFCASSVGGAGGYTFGSGTRLTVV.

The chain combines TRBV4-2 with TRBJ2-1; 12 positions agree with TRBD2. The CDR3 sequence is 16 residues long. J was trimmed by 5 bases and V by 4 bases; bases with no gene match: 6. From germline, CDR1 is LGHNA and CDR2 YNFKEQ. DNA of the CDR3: TGTGCCAGCAGCCGACCGGGACTAGCGGGCAACAATGAGCAGTTCTTC. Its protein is CASSRPGLAGNNEQFF.

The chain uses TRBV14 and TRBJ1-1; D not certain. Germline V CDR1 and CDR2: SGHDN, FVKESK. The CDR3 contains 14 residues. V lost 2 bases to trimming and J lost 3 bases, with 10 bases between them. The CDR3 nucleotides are TGTGCCAGCAGCCAAAACACACACGACACTGAAGCTTTCTTT. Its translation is CASSQNTHDTEAFF.

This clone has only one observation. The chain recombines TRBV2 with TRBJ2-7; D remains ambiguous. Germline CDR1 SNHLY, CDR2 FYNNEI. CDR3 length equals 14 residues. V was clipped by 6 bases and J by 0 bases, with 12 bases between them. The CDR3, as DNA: TGTGCCAGCAGGTACAGATGGGACTCCTACGAGCAGTACTTC. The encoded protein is CASRYRWDSYEQYF.

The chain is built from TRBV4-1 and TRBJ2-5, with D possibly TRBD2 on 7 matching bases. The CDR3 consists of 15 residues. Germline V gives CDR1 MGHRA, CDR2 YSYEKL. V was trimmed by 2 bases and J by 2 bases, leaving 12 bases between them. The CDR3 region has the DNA TGCGCCAGCAGCCAAAAAGGGGGGGTTCAAGAGACCCAGTACTTC. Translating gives CASSQKGGVQETQYF.

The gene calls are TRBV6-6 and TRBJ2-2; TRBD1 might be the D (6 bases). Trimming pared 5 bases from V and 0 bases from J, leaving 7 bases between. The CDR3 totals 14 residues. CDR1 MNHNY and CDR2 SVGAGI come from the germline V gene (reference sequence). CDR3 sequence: CASSDRSNTGELFF. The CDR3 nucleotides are TGTGCCAGCAGTGACAGGTCGAACACCGGGGAGCTGTTTTTT.

The DNA for the CDR3 is TGTGCCAGTAGACCGACAGGGGGGACTGAAGCTTTCTTT. Its translation is CASRPTGGTEAFF. V and J are TRBV19 and TRBJ1-1, with TRBD1 matching 9 bases. With 6 bases clipped from V and 5 bases from J, the junction kept 4 bases outside the gene matches. The CDR3 spans 13 residues. Per germline, CDR1 LNHDA and CDR2 SQIVND (reference sequence).

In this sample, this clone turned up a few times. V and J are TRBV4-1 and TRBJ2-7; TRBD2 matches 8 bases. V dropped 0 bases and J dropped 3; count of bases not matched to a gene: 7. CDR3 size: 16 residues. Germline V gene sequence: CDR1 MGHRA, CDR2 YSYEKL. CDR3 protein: CASSQDLAGGSYEQYF. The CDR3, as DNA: TGCGCCAGCAGCCAAGATCTTGCGGGGGGAAGCTACGAGCAGTACTTC.

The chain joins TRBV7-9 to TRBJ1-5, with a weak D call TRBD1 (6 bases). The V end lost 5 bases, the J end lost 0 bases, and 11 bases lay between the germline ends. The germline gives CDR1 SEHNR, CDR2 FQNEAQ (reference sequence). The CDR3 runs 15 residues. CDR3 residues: CASSPGDTSNQPQHF. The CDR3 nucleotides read TGTGCCAGCAGCCCTGGGGACACTAGCAATCAGCCCCAGCATTTT.

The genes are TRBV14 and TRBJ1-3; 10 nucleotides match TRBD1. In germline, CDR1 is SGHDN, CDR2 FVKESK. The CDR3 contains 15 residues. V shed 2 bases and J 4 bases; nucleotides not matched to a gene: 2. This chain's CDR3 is CASSQRTGGGNTIYF. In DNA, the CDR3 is TGTGCCAGCAGCCAAAGGACAGGGGGAGGAAACACCATATATTTT.

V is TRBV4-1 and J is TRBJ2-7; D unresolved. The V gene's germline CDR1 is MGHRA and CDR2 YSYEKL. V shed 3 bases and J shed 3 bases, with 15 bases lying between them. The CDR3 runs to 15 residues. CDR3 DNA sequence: TGCGCCAGCAGCCAGGTCCCCGGGTCCCACTACGAGCAGTACTTC. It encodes CASSQVPGSHYEQYF.

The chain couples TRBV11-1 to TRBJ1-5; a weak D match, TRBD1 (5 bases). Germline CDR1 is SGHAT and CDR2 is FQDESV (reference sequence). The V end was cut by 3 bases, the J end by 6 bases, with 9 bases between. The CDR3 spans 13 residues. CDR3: CASSFRRGQPQHF. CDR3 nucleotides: TGTGCCAGCAGCTTTCGGAGGGGTCAGCCCCAGCATTTT.

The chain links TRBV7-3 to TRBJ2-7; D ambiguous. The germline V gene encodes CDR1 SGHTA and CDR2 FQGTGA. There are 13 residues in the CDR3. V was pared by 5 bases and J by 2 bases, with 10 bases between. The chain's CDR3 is CASSPKGTYEQYF. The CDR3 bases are TGTGCCAGCAGCCCCAAGGGAACCTACGAGCAGTACTTC.

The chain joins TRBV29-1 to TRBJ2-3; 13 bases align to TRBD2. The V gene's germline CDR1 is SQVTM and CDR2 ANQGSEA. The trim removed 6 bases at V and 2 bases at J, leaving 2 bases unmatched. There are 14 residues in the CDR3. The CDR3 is CSVGTSGVTDTQYF. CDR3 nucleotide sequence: TGCAGCGTCGGGACTAGCGGGGTCACAGATACGCAGTATTTT.

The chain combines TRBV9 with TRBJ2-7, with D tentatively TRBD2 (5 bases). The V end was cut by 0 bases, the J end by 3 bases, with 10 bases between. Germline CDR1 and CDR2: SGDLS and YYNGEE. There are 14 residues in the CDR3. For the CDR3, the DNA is TGTGCCAGCAGCGTAGCGATCGGGAACTACGAGCAGTACTTC. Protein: CASSVAIGNYEQYF.

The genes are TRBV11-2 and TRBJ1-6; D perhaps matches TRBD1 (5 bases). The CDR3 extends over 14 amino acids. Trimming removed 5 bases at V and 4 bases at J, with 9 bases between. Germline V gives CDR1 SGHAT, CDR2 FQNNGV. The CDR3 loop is CASSGAGYNSPLHF. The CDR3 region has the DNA TGTGCCAGCAGCGGGGCGGGATATAATTCACCCCTCCACTTT.

The CDR3: CASSEGGAYEQYF. CDR3 nucleotides: TGCGCCAGCAGTGAAGGGGGCGCCTACGAGCAGTACTTC. The chain is built from TRBV10-1 and TRBJ2-7; 7 bases map to TRBD1. The CDR3 is 13 amino acids. Trimming at V came to 3 bases and at J to 2 bases, leaving 1 base not matched to a gene. Germline assignment: CDR1 WNHNN and CDR2 SYGVQD (reference sequence).

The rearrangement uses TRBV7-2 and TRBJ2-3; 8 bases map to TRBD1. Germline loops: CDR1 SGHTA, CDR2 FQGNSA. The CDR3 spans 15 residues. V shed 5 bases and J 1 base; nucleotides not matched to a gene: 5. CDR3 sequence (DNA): TGTGCCAGCAGCCCTCAGGGGGCCGGCACAGATACGCAGTATTTT. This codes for CASSPQGAGTDTQYF. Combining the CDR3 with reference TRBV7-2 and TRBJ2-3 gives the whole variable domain GAGVSQSPSNKVTEKGKDVELRCDPISGHTALYWYRQSLGQGLEFLIYFQGNSAPDKSGLPSDRFSAERTGGSVSTLTIQRTQQEDSAVYLCASSPQGAGTDTQYFGPGTRLTVL.

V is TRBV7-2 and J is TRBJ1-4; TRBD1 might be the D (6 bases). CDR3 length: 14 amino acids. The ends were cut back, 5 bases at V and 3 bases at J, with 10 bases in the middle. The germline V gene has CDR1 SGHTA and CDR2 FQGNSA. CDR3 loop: CASSRTAPNEKLFF. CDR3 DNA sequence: TGTGCCAGCAGCCGGACAGCCCCTAATGAAAAACTGTTTTTT. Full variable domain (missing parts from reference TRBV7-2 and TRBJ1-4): GAGVSQSPSNKVTEKGKDVELRCDPISGHTALYWYRQSLGQGLEFLIYFQGNSAPDKSGLPSDRFSAERTGGSVSTLTIQRTQQEDSAVYLCASSRTAPNEKLFFGSGTQLSVL.